This TCR beta chain was captured in a study of shared clonotypes between healthy human individuals. CDR3 length: 17 residues. CDR1 and CDR2 from the germline V gene are MGHDK and SYGVNS. Unmatched junction bases numbered 12, after V lost 4 bases and J lost 3 bases. With regard to this clone: A much larger clone differs from this one at a single base, so this may be a read error.

Libraries were prepared by immunoSEQ multiplex PCR; TCRdb keeps only in-frame clonotypes and omits some of them. The sample gives hundreds of thousands of clones, about 74% of which show up once; less than 2% is in the top ten. The sequence was collected from a woman in her 30s in good health. The chain carries TRBV25-1 and TRBJ2-7; the match to TRBD2 covers 10 bases. Sequencing input: memory CD4+ T cells sorted from blood. Subset indicated: CD45RA-negative fraction. The CDR3 reads CASSGGSGGGTYYEQYF. The CDR3 DNA is TGTGCCAGCAGTGGGGGCAGCGGGGGGGGGACCTACTACGAGCAGTACTTC.